This T cell receptor beta chain was captured in a study of blood T cell repertoires in COVID-19. Looking at the study overall: Researchers got acute and convalescent COVID-19 samples from the United States, Italy and Spain. The cDNA or gDNA used as material had been derived from T cells, B-cell-depleted T cells, or PBMCs.

Under the authors' procedure: Amplified reference gene primers provided the basis for estimating nucleated cell counts. Clones were sequenced by immunoSEQ multiplex PCR, and TCRdb holds only the in-frame ones, with some missing. That table gives V, J and clone size, and the DNA gave D and trimming. The data hold more than 65,000 clones, with about 86% observed a single time. The count of this clone is one. Sequenced material: peripheral blood. The sequence was obtained from a man aged 50 to 60 with active COVID-19.

CDR3 nucleotides: TGCGCCAGCAGACAAACCCCCCAAGGCGATGGGAGGGATACGCAGTATTTT. It encodes CASRQTPQGDGRDTQYF. The chain uses TRBV4-1 and TRBJ2-3; the D gene is possibly TRBD2 (6 bases). CDR3 length: 17 amino acids. V dropped 6 bases and J dropped 6 bases, with 25 bases sitting between them. CDR1 is MGHRA and CDR2 is YSYEKL in the germline V gene.